This TCR beta chain was identified in a study of T-cell reconstitution after alpha-beta-depleted transplantation in children (dated by TCRdb to 2016 to 2017). In terms of the full investigation: T-cell immune reconstitution after TCRalphabeta/CD19-depleted allogeneic hematopoietic cell transplantation in children was quantitatively tracked in the study by means of TCR repertoire profiling.

The method was PCR. The sequencer was an Illumina HiSeq 2500. To normalize quantification of the TCRbeta repertoire, the TCR libraries were built with molecular barcoding that relied on unique molecular identifiers. Clones were called with MiXCR by TCRdb after fastp trimmed the public reads at Q25, and only in-frame beta chains were retained. Every entry covers one CDR3 protein and lists the most common genes and DNA from its rows. The sample contains fewer than 400,000 distinct CDR3 sequences, approximately 23% of them found a single time. The top ten clonotypes cover approximately 10% of the sample. The sample's treatment or condition label, in plain terms: allogeneic hematopoietic cell transplantation with graft depleted of TCRalphabeta T cells and CD19 B cells. The children who served as transplant recipients had been given grafts of TCRalphabeta/CD19-depleted allogeneic hematopoietic cells. A few counts support this clonotype. The target of this receptor is not known. Base qualities are missing; no much larger clone stands one base away.

Study-level results and caveats: Over subsequent months, a decline in hyperexpanded clone frequencies was noted, and after one year, T-cell counts and TCRbeta diversity were mostly ascribed to newly produced T cells. Apparently early alphabetaT-cell count recovery about two months after transplant reportedly relied on only several hundred rapidly expanded clones derived from non-depleted graft cells. In some patients, the high TCRbeta diversity seen at day 60 was put down to recipient T cells and intrathymic progenitors that had survived conditioning.

V is reduced by 4 bases and J by 8 bases, leaving a spacing of 12 bases between them. The CDR3 covers 12 residues, taking in both the cysteine and the phenylalanine. The sequence is cut down to CDR3 DNA, 36 bases in frame from base 1. CDR1 and CDR2 are read off the germline V gene (reference sequence) as DFQATT and SNEGSKA. The receptor was derived from a male patient younger than 18 who had a stem cell transplant for acute lymphoblastic leukemia, so the T cells may come from the graft donor. Recombination connected TRBV20-1 to TRBJ2-1, and possibly TRBD2, on 6 matching bases. The material sequenced was PBMCs, mostly from graft donor cells, taken 180 days after TCRalphabeta/CD19-depleted stem cell transplant. The DNA is TGCAGTGCTACGCGGGATAGCTATGAGCAGTTCTTC. Protein translation: CSATRDSYEQFF.